This T cell receptor (beta chain) is from a study of glioma-infiltrating T cells after dendritic cell vaccination. General observations from the study: The cohort had few patients with full blood and tumor sets. TCR clonality showed no direct relationship with survival.

The primer mix had 60 V beta and 13 J beta primers. TCRdb keeps only in-frame clones here, not all; method: immunoSEQ multiplex PCR. Of approximately 90,000 clones listed, roughly four fifths are singletons. About this clone itself: Its antigen is currently unknown.

Time point in this sample: after dendritic cell vaccination, including at tumor progression/relapse. V was shortened by 0 bases and J by 7 bases, with 24 bases between the two germline ends. The CDR3 has 19 residues. CDR1 is LNHNV, CDR2 YYDKDF, per germline (reference sequence). The source of this sequence is a human donor with glioblastoma. The material sequenced was blood, taken after dendritic cell vaccination. The rearrangement links TRBV15 to TRBJ2-2, with D possibly TRBD2 on 5 matching bases. CDR3 bases: TGTGCCACCAGCAGAGATCTTTCCGGCGGCGGGCGTTCCGGCGGGGAGCTGTTTTTT. It yields the protein CATSRDLSGGGRSGGELFF.